This passage covers 19 T cell receptor beta chains from one sample sequenced in a study of cytotoxic CD8 clonotypes in ibrutinib-treated CLL. Libraries were prepared by immunoSEQ multiplex PCR; TCRdb keeps only in-frame clonotypes and omits some of them. The table shows tens of thousands of clones, with more than 60% occurring only once. The specimen comprised PBMCs, sampled after 12 months of ibrutinib treatment. The receptor set was obtained from a human donor with chronic lymphocytic leukemia.

The chain links TRBV9 to TRBJ1-3; no clear D. Deletions cut 0 bases from V and 4 bases from J, with 5 bases between. Germline V gene data show CDR1 as SGDLS and CDR2 as YYNGEE. The CDR3 has 13 residues. The CDR3 sequence is CASSVDTGNTIYF. The CDR3 region has the DNA TGTGCCAGCAGCGTAGACACCGGAAACACCATATATTTT.

V usage is TRBV6-5 and J usage is TRBJ1-5; D is undetermined. Looked up from germline, CDR1 is MNHEY and CDR2 is SVGAGI. The CDR3 sequence is 15 residues long. V was clipped by 0 bases and J by 3 bases, with 9 bases between them. Here the CDR3 reads CASSYSRQDNQPQHF. CDR3 in DNA: TGTGCCAGCAGTTACTCGAGGCAGGACAATCAGCCCCAGCATTTT.

This clone was detected only a few times. The chain recombines TRBV14 with TRBJ2-7; D not resolved. V lost 0 bases and J lost 7, with 13 bases in between. CDR3 length equals 14 residues. Germline CDR1 SGHDN, CDR2 FVKESK. The chain's CDR3 is CASSQEVGNMEQYF. The CDR3 DNA follows: TGTGCCAGCAGCCAAGAAGTGGGCAATATGGAGCAGTACTTC. Full variable domain (missing parts from reference TRBV14 and TRBJ2-7): EAGVTQFPSHSVIEKGQTVTLRCDPISGHDNLYWYRRVMGKEIKFLLHFVKESKQDESGMPNNRFLAERTGGTYSTLKVQPAELEDSGVYFCASSQEVGNMEQYFGPGTRLTVT.

The chain uses TRBV18 and TRBJ1-2, with 7 bases matching TRBD1. V lost 10 bases, J lost 0 bases, and 14 bases stayed unmatched. The length of the CDR3 is 16 residues. CDR1 is KGHSH and CDR2 is LQKENI in the germline V gene. The CDR3 protein is CATAGQATVANYGYTF. In DNA form, the CDR3 reads TGTGCCACCGCCGGACAGGCGACCGTGGCTAACTATGGCTACACCTTC.

This clone appeared a few times. Other DNA sequences in this specimen translate into the identical CDR3. J is TRBJ1-5 and V is TRBV6-1; maybe TRBD1 (6 bases). Looked up from germline, CDR1 is MNHNS and CDR2 is SASEGT. The V and J ends lost 3 bases and 4 bases respectively, with 13 bases between them. CDR3 size: 15 residues. CDR3 in amino acids: CASSEGALGNQPQHF. DNA of the CDR3: TGTGCCAGCAGTGAGGGGGCCTTGGGGAATCAGCCCCAGCATTTT.

This clone occurred a few times. This sequence joins TRBV6-5 and TRBJ2-1; the match to TRBD2 covers 7 bases. CDR1 and CDR2 from the germline V gene are MNHEY and SVGAGI. The CDR3 extends over 16 amino acids. Losses at the gene ends were 0 bases for V and 0 bases for J; bases not matched to a gene: 2. CDR3 region: CASSYSPSGSYNEQFF. CDR3 nucleotide sequence: TGTGCCAGCAGTTACTCTCCTAGCGGCTCCTACAATGAGCAGTTCTTC.

This chain joins TRBV30 and TRBJ1-4; no reliable D call. The CDR3 is 12 residues long. V gave up 2 bases and J gave up 5 bases, with 6 bases separating them. The germline gives CDR1 GTSNPN, CDR2 SVGIG (reference sequence). The CDR3 coding sequence is TGTGCCTGGAGTCGGCAGAATGAAAAACTGTTTTTT. Protein sequence: CAWSRQNEKLFF.

This chain connects TRBV11-1 to TRBJ1-1, with D unresolved. Germline V gene sequence: CDR1 SGHAT, CDR2 FQDESV (reference sequence). Trimming left V 4 bases short and J 2 bases short, with 14 bases between. The CDR3 contains 15 residues. The CDR3, as DNA: TGTGCCAGCAGCTATTCGGACTACTCCAACACTGAAGCTTTCTTT. It yields the protein CASSYSDYSNTEAFF.

The rearrangement uses TRBV5-6 and TRBJ2-2, with D possibly being TRBD2 (6 bases). The CDR3 is 16 residues long. Per the germline V gene, CDR1 is SGHDT and CDR2 is YYEEEE. The V end lost 1 base, the J end lost 1 base, and 11 bases lay between the germline ends. Here the CDR3 reads CASSLRLRGNTGELFF. The CDR3 DNA follows: TGTGCCAGCAGCTTGAGGTTGCGGGGGAACACCGGGGAGCTGTTTTTT.

This chain links TRBV30 with TRBJ2-5; TRBD2 aligns across 7 bases. CDR3 length: 14 amino acids. The J segment lost 0 bases and the V segment lost 3 bases, leaving 4 bases of the junction unmatched. Germline-derived CDR1 and CDR2 are GTSNPN and SVGIG (reference sequence). The CDR3 sequence is CAWRAAGYQETQYF. CDR3 nucleotide sequence: TGTGCCTGGAGGGCAGCGGGGTACCAAGAGACCCAGTACTTC.

This clone has just a few counts. The chain joins TRBV27 to TRBJ1-5, with D hard to call. CDR1 MNHEY and CDR2 SMNVEV come from the germline V gene (reference sequence). CDR3 length equals 13 residues. Trimming took 3 bases from V and 6 from J, leaving 9 bases between them. CDR3: CASSLNRLQPQHF. CDR3 coding DNA: TGTGCCAGCAGTTTGAACAGACTTCAGCCCCAGCATTTT.

This clone has a single count. This chain joins TRBV2 and TRBJ2-5; 8 bases match TRBD2. The CDR3 loop spans 13 amino acids. V lost 7 bases and J lost 3; bases outside the gene matches: 4. Germline V gives CDR1 SNHLY, CDR2 FYNNEI. CDR3 region: CASMREAEETQYF. DNA of the CDR3: TGTGCCAGCATGCGGGAGGCAGAAGAGACCCAGTACTTC.

The chain couples TRBV28 to TRBJ2-4; D gene ambiguous. Trimming pared 5 bases from V and 1 base from J, leaving 12 bases between. Germline V gene sequence: CDR1 MDHEN, CDR2 SYDVKM. CDR3 length: 15 residues. This CDR3 is CASSGLLNAKNIQYF. The DNA for the CDR3 is TGTGCCAGCAGTGGGCTCCTTAATGCCAAAAACATTCAGTACTTC.

The rearrangement uses TRBV29-1 and TRBJ2-7, with D possibly matching TRBD1 (5 bases). V was clipped by 2 bases and J by 6 bases, with 14 bases between them. Germline lookup yields CDR1 SQVTM and CDR2 ANQGSEA. The CDR3 length is 13 residues. The CDR3 coding sequence is TGCAGCGTTGAATTTGGGGCCCCCGGCGAGCAGTACTTC. Protein sequence: CSVEFGAPGEQYF.

The rearrangement uses TRBV15 and TRBJ2-7; no clear D. The CDR3 runs 14 residues. V lost 5 bases to trimming and J lost 2 bases, with 13 bases between them. The germline V gene has CDR1 LNHNV and CDR2 YYDKDF (reference sequence). CDR3 region: CATSGIVNPYEQYF. In DNA form, the CDR3 reads TGTGCCACCAGCGGCATTGTTAACCCCTACGAGCAGTACTTC.

This chain links TRBV27 with TRBJ1-2; 7 nucleotides agree with TRBD1. Germline V gives CDR1 MNHEY, CDR2 SMNVEV (reference sequence). The CDR3 has 13 amino acids. Trimming removed 8 bases from V and 4 bases from J; junction bases left unmatched: 7. CDR3 bases: TGTGCCAGCCGACAGGGCGGGGGCTATGGCTACACCTTC. It specifies CASRQGGGYGYTF.

The chain couples TRBV2 to TRBJ1-5; tentatively, D is TRBD1 (5 bases). The CDR3 is made up of 14 amino acids. Trimming stripped 4 bases from V and 7 bases from J, with 14 bases between. Germline CDR1 is SNHLY and CDR2 is FYNNEI. DNA for the CDR3: TGTGCCAGCAGTGGAGGGGACGGCAGACAGCCCCAGCATTTT. Amino acids: CASSGGDGRQPQHF.

As DNA, the CDR3 is TGTGCCAGCAGCTTAACAGGGGGCAATTCCTACGAGCAGTACTTC. Amino acid sequence: CASSLTGGNSYEQYF. V usage is TRBV7-3 and J usage is TRBJ2-7; 7 bases are shared with TRBD1. CDR3 size: 15 residues. The V segment lost 0 bases and the J segment 1 base; nucleotides outside the gene matches: 3. CDR1 is SGHTA and CDR2 is FQGTGA in the germline V gene.

This chain joins TRBV7-9 and TRBJ2-1, with D possibly TRBD2 on 5 matching bases. The V end lost 2 bases, the J end lost 6 bases, and 14 bases lay between the germline ends. CDR3 length: 15 residues. Germline V CDR1 and CDR2: SEHNR, FQNEAQ (reference sequence). Here the CDR3 DNA reads TGTGCCAGCAGCTTATTTGGTTTAGCGTTCAATGAGCAGTTCTTC. Its translation is CASSLFGLAFNEQFF. The variable domain in full, with the rest retrieved from reference TRBV7-9 and TRBJ2-1, is DTGVSQNPRHKITKRGQNVTFRCDPISEHNRLYWYRQTLGQGPEFLTYFQNEAQLEKSRLLSDRFSAERPKGSFSTLEIQRTEQGDSAMYLCASSLFGLAFNEQFFGPGTRLTVL.